Presented here are 16 T cell receptor beta chains from one specimen sequenced in a study of tumor and adjacent non-tumor tissue in lung cancer. TCRbeta libraries were built with three rounds of nested PCR, modified from ARM-PCR. TCRdb re-derived calls from the multiplex PCR reads in MiXCR, one entry per CDR3 protein. The sample shows under 150,000 distinct CDR3 sequences, about 66% of them seen only once. The template was RNA from unsorted bulk tissue. The material sequenced was lung tumor tissue. These receptors came from a man under 40 with non-small cell lung cancer.

As to this clonotype: The conserved closing phenylalanine or tryptophan is absent in this CDR3, likely reflecting a read error. V and J are TRBV6-2 or TRBV6-3 and TRBJ1-4; D unresolved. The CDR3 is 16 amino acids. CDR1 and CDR2 (germline): MNHEY, SVGEGT. CDR3 nucleotide sequence: TGTGCCAGCGGTTACGGTGACAACCGGGCGGGGGAAAAACTGTTTTTG. As protein: CASGYGDNRAGEKLFL.

Of note for this clonotype: It is likely a read error, because the conserved phenylalanine at the end of the CDR3 is missing. The chain combines TRBV11-2 with TRBJ2-3; D remains ambiguous. Looked up from germline, CDR1 is SGHAT and CDR2 is FQNNGV. This CDR3 region has 17 residues. The CDR3 DNA follows: TGTGCCAACAGCTTAGGCCTAACCTATAGGCACGCAGATACGCAGTATTTA. Translated, it gives CANSLGLTYRHADTQYL.

The CDR3 DNA sequence: TGTGCCAGCAGCCTAAGACTAGCGGGGGCAACCGGGGAGCTGTTTTTT. It specifies CASSLRLAGATGELFF. The V gene is TRBV12-3 or TRBV12-4, the J gene TRBJ2-2; 12 positions match TRBD2. This CDR3 comprises 16 residues. V dropped 6 bases and J dropped 5; count of bases not matched to a gene: 7.

On this clonotype: A much larger clone lies one base from this, so it may be a read error. V is TRBV29-1 and J is TRBJ1-2; D is unresolved. Trimming removed 2 bases at V and 4 bases at J, with 8 bases between. This CDR3 is 12 amino acids long. Germline V gene sequence: CDR1 SQVTM, CDR2 ANQGSEA. The CDR3 sequence is CSVELCTYGYTF. The CDR3 DNA reads as TGCAGCGTTGAACTCTGCACCTATGGCTACACCTTC.

Of note for this clonotype: Relative to the germline gene, one junction end is altered; a read error may explain this. This CDR3 reads CAISDFSDTRYF. Written as DNA, the CDR3 is TGTGCCATCAGTGATTTCTCAGATACGCGGTATTTT. V and J are TRBV24-1 and TRBJ2-3; D not resolved. Germline V CDR1 and CDR2: KGHDR, SFDVKD. The CDR3 runs to 12 residues.

Of note for this clonotype: One end of the junction fails to match germline, which may point to a read error. This chain links TRBV6-2 or TRBV6-3 with TRBJ2-1, with 8 bases matching TRBD1. In germline, CDR1 is MNHEY, CDR2 SVGEGT. The CDR3 has 15 amino acids. The CDR3 is CVSSVNSQGDNDQFF. CDR3 coding DNA: TGTGTCAGCAGTGTCAACTCACAGGGGGACAATGATCAGTTTTTC.

This clonotype was counted ten times or more. The rearrangement joins TRBV4-1 to TRBJ2-1, with TRBD2 matching over 7 bases. There are 14 residues in the CDR3. Germline CDR1 reads MGHRA; CDR2 reads YSYEKL. J was trimmed by 8 bases and V by 1 base; bases with no gene match: 5. CDR3 DNA: TGCGCCAGCAGCCAAGTGGGGAGGGTCCATGAGCAGTTCTTC. Its translation: CASSQVGRVHEQFF.

This clonotype appeared many times. This chain connects TRBV20-1 to TRBJ2-7; possible D gene TRBD1, 5 bases. The CDR3 runs to 13 residues. Germline values: CDR1 DFQATT, CDR2 SNEGSKA (reference sequence). Trimming cost V 5 bases and J 8 bases, with 19 bases left between them. CDR3 sequence (DNA): TGCAGTGCTGGAAAGACCCAGGGTTTTAAGCAGTACTTC. Amino acids: CSAGKTQGFKQYF.

This clonotype was seen just once. Relative to the germline gene, one junction end is altered; a read error may explain this. V is TRBV24-1 and J is TRBJ1-3; D is possibly TRBD1 (5 bases). In germline, CDR1 is KGHDR, CDR2 SFDVKD. This CDR3 region has 13 residues. CDR3 region: CATSVSGGNTIYF. The CDR3 nucleotides are TGTGCCACCAGTGTGTCCGGGGGAAACACTATATATTTT.

This clonotype was detected ten times or more. V and J are TRBV5-1 and TRBJ1-5, with a possible D match to TRBD1 (5 bases). The germline V gene has CDR1 SGHRS and CDR2 YFSETQ. CDR3 size: 14 residues. V shed 4 bases and J shed 2 bases, with 10 bases lying between them. CDR3 sequence reads: CASSQGSGNQPQHF. The DNA for the CDR3 is TGCGCCAGCAGCCAGGGATCAGGCAATCAGCCCCAGCATTTT. Full variable domain (rest looked up from reference TRBV5-1 and TRBJ1-5): KAGVTQTPRYLIKTRGQQVTLSCSPISGHRSVSWYQQTPGQGLQFLFEYFSETQRNKGNFPGRFSGRQFSNSRSEMNVSTLELGDSALYLCASSQGSGNQPQHFGDGTRLSIL.

A note on this clonotype: One base away lies a much larger clone, so this may be a sequencing read error. This rearrangement joins TRBV12-3 or TRBV12-4 to TRBJ2-3; possible D gene TRBD2, 5 bases. Trimming removed 5 bases at V and 4 bases at J, with 16 bases between. This CDR3 comprises 15 residues. The CDR3 nucleotides read TGTGCCAGCAGTATTACCGGGGTAAGGGCAGATACGCAGTATTTT. Amino acid sequence: CASSITGVRADTQYF.

This clonotype was seen at least ten times. The V gene is TRBV7-8, the J gene TRBJ2-7, with D possibly being TRBD1 or TRBD2 (5 bases each). Germline V lookup: CDR1 SGHVS, CDR2 FQNEAQ. This CDR3 region has 15 residues. Trimming removed 4 bases at V and 1 base at J, with 14 bases between. As DNA, the CDR3 is TGTGCCAGCAGCTCCGTACATGAGGGGTCCTACGAGCAGTACTTC. This codes for CASSSVHEGSYEQYF.

V is TRBV7-9 and J is TRBJ1-4; D ambiguous. CDR1 SEHNR and CDR2 FQNEAQ come from the germline V gene (reference sequence). V lost 4 bases to trimming and J lost 8 bases, with 11 bases between them. The CDR3 is 13 amino acids. The CDR3 bases are TGTGCCAGCAGCTGGTCTCTGGCGGAAAAACTGTTTTTT. Amino acids: CASSWSLAEKLFF.

This clonotype was detected only once. The V call is TRBV2, the J call TRBJ2-3, with a weak D call TRBD2 (6 bases). This CDR3 comprises 14 residues. V was cut by 10 bases and J by 2 bases, with 16 bases left in between. The germline CDR1 and CDR2 sequences are SNHLY and FYNNEI. The CDR3, as DNA: TGTGCCACCAGAACCGGGACTGCCACAGATACGCAGTATTTT. Translated, it gives CATRTGTATDTQYF.

The count of this clonotype is one. Being one base from a much bigger clone, this may be a read error. The chain recombines TRBV10-2 with TRBJ2-7; D gene ambiguous. V lost 2 bases, J lost 6 bases, and 17 bases lay in between. This CDR3 region has 15 residues. Germline V lookup: CDR1 WSHSY, CDR2 SAAADI. The CDR3 reads CASSERIATSPEQYF. CDR3 sequence (DNA): TGCGCCAGCAGTGAGCGAATTGCGACCAGCCCCGAGCAGTACTTC.

Details on this clonotype: An end of the junction differs from the germline gene, which may be a read error. The gene calls are TRBV11-2 and TRBJ2-1, with no clear D. Germline assignment: CDR1 SGHAT and CDR2 FQNNGV. This CDR3 has 17 residues. CDR3 bases: TGTGCCAGCATCTTAGATCGAGGTAGGGAAAGTTGGAATGAGCAGCTCTTC. Translating it yields CASILDRGRESWNEQLF.